The TCR beta chain under discussion was sequenced for a study of beta chain features in type 1 diabetes. Investigators reverse transcribed all isolated RNA, so they sequenced expressed TCRB transcripts. This table comes from immunoSEQ multiplex PCR, and its TCRdb copy is limited to in-frame clones, with some not included. Of approximately 140,000 clones listed, about 10% are singletons. Study findings and constraints: Type 1 diabetes patients had moderately but significantly shorter TCRB CDR3s in all four CD4+ subsets.

Regarding this clone: Antigen specificity is unknown.

CDR3 size: 14 residues. Losses at the gene ends were 5 bases for V and 0 bases for J; bases not matched to a gene: 1. Germline V lookup: CDR1 SGHTA, CDR2 FQGNSA. The clonotype was recovered from a man aged 30 to 45 with type 1 diabetes. Sequenced sample: central memory CD4+ T cells from blood. V usage is TRBV7-2 and J usage is TRBJ2-1, with 7 bases matching TRBD1. This chain's CDR3 is CASSRDSSYNEQFF. DNA for the CDR3: TGTGCCAGCAGCCGGGACAGCTCCTACAATGAGCAGTTCTTC.